One and the same sample provided the 22 T cell receptor beta chains below, sequenced in a study of chemoradiotherapy in HPV16-positive cancers. Data came from immunoSEQ multiplex PCR; TCRdb stores just in-frame clones and leaves some out. Of some 10,000 clones detected, 65% to 85% appear once; the ten largest clones hold roughly 2.6%. The sample here was blood, taken from a patient who underwent chemoradiotherapy. The origin of the receptors is a human donor with HPV-associated anogenital cancer.

The rearrangement joins TRBV6-1 to TRBJ1-1; D call uncertain. The CDR3 consists of 15 residues. Per the germline V gene, CDR1 is MNHNS and CDR2 is SASEGT. V gave up 2 bases and J gave up 0 bases, with 10 bases separating them. The DNA for the CDR3 is TGTGCCAGCAGTGAAATTGACACAGTGAACACTGAAGCTTTCTTT. Translating it yields CASSEIDTVNTEAFF.

The chain couples TRBV5-4 to TRBJ1-2; no firm D call. CDR1 is SGHNT, CDR2 YYREEE, per germline (reference sequence). V dropped 0 bases and J dropped 8 bases, with 11 bases sitting between them. This CDR3 comprises 13 residues. CDR3 residues: CASSLEAEDGYTF. The CDR3 coding sequence is TGTGCCAGCAGCTTGGAGGCAGAAGACGGCTACACCTTC. Filled out from reference TRBV5-4 and TRBJ1-2, the complete variable domain reads ETGVTQSPTHLIKTRGQQVTLRCSSQSGHNTVSWYQQALGQGPQFIFQYYREEENGRGNFPPRFSGLQFPNYSSELNVNALELDDSALYLCASSLEAEDGYTFGSGTRLTVV.

CDR3: CASSSSQDAYEKLFF. As DNA, the CDR3 is TGTGCCAGCTCATCCTCACAGGACGCCTATGAAAAACTGTTTTTT. V gene TRBV18 combines with J gene TRBJ1-4; D may be TRBD1 (5 bases). V lost 5 bases and J 6 bases, leaving 16 bases between the germline ends. CDR3 length equals 15 residues. Germline-derived CDR1 and CDR2 are KGHSH and LQKENI.

J is TRBJ2-5 and V is TRBV27, with TRBD2 matching over 7 bases. CDR1 and CDR2 from the germline V gene are MNHEY and SMNVEV (reference sequence). V dropped 5 bases and J dropped 5; count of bases not matched to a gene: 2. The CDR3 has 12 residues. The CDR3 protein is CASSRGEETQYF. CDR3 nucleotide sequence: TGTGCCAGCAGTCGGGGGGAGGAGACCCAGTACTTC.

J is TRBJ2-3 and V is TRBV6-4; D unresolved. V lost 0 bases to trimming and J lost 2 bases, with 9 bases between them. The CDR3 totals 15 residues. Germline loops: CDR1 MRHNA, CDR2 SNTAGT. CDR3 DNA: TGTGCCAGCAGTGACTCGAGTTCAAACACAGATACGCAGTATTTT. Its protein is CASSDSSSNTDTQYF.

The V call is TRBV29-1, the J call TRBJ1-5, with D unclear. Trimming shortened V by 4 bases and J by 5 bases, and 12 bases separated the two germline ends. The germline V gene has CDR1 SQVTM and CDR2 ANQGSEA. This CDR3 is built from 13 residues. For the CDR3, the DNA is TGCAGCGTTGCAGAAGGGCCTTATCAGCCCCAGCATTTT. As protein: CSVAEGPYQPQHF.

This clone was seen just once. The chain joins TRBV5-1 to TRBJ2-7, with D possibly matching TRBD1 (6 bases). The CDR3 covers 15 residues. Germline CDR1 SGHRS, CDR2 YFSETQ. The V and J ends lost 2 bases and 2 bases respectively, with 14 bases between them. The CDR3 here is CASSFLAGETYEQYF. The CDR3 coding sequence is TGCGCCAGCAGCTTTCTCGCAGGGGAGACCTACGAGCAGTACTTC.

The chain employs TRBV4-1 and TRBJ2-7; TRBD1 is a possible D gene (5 bases). This CDR3 is 15 amino acids long. The V end lost 0 bases, the J end lost 0 bases, and 9 bases lay between the germline ends. In germline, CDR1 is MGHRA, CDR2 YSYEKL. As DNA, the CDR3 is TGCGCCAGCAGCCAAGAAGGGCAGGGCTCCTACGAGCAGTACTTC. This translates into CASSQEGQGSYEQYF.

CDR3 bases: TGTGCCAGCAGTGACCCTCGACCGAATGAGCAGTTCTTC. It is translated as CASSDPRPNEQFF. The gene calls are TRBV25-1 and TRBJ2-1; D is unresolved. There are 13 residues in the CDR3. V lost 3 bases and J 7 bases, leaving 10 bases between the germline ends. From germline, CDR1 is MGHDK and CDR2 SYGVNS.

The table lists this clone with a count of one. The rearrangement links TRBV5-8 to TRBJ1-1; D is ambiguous. CDR1 is SGHTS and CDR2 is YDEGEE in the germline V gene. The germline V and J ends were trimmed by 0 bases and 11 bases, with 8 bases remaining between them. The CDR3 runs to 11 residues. The CDR3 DNA is TGTGCCAGCAGCTTGGTTGTAGGCGCTTTCTTT. This encodes CASSLVVGAFF. Together with reference TRBV5-8 and TRBJ1-1, the CDR3 gives the full variable domain: EAGVTQSPTHLIKTRGQQATLRCSPISGHTSVYWYQQALGLGLQFLLWYDEGEERNRGNFPPRFSGRQFPNYSSELNVNALELEDSALYLCASSLVVGAFFGQGTRLTVV.

This rearrangement joins TRBV9 to TRBJ2-5, with TRBD2 matching over 14 bases. CDR1 SGDLS and CDR2 YYNGEE come from the germline V gene. With 3 bases clipped from V and 2 bases from J, the junction kept 3 bases outside the gene matches. The CDR3 has 16 amino acids. The CDR3 nucleotides are TGTGCCAGCAGCGGCAGACTAGCGGGGGGGCAAGAGACCCAGTACTTC. Protein sequence: CASSGRLAGGQETQYF.

The chain carries TRBV9 and TRBJ1-4; possibly TRBD1 for D (6 bases). Germline-derived CDR1 and CDR2 are SGDLS and YYNGEE. There are 16 residues in the CDR3. V was trimmed by 3 bases and J by 0 bases, leaving 12 bases between them. CDR3 DNA: TGTGCCAGCAGCGAGAGCCACAGGGCAACTAATGAAAAACTGTTTTTT. Translated, it gives CASSESHRATNEKLFF. The full variable domain, in which reference TRBV9 and TRBJ1-4 provide the parts outside the CDR3, is DSGVTQTPKHLITATGQRVTLRCSPRSGDLSVYWYQQSLDQGLQFLIQYYNGEERAKGNILERFSAQQFPDLHSELNLSSLELGDSALYFCASSESHRATNEKLFFGSGTQLSVL.

V usage is TRBV7-9 and J usage is TRBJ1-6; the D is unclear. This CDR3 contains 14 residues. Germline V gives CDR1 SEHNR, CDR2 FQNEAQ (reference sequence). The V gene lost 2 bases and the J gene lost 9 bases, with 11 bases spanning the gap. In nucleotides, the CDR3 is TGTGCCAGCAGCTTAATGGGCCCAGGTTCACCCCTCCACTTT. Amino acid sequence: CASSLMGPGSPLHF.

The CDR3 region is CASRNSGNTIYF. The CDR3 region has the DNA TGTGCCAGCAGGAACTCTGGAAACACCATATATTTT. The chain is built from TRBV6-6 and TRBJ1-3; D gene uncertain. The CDR3 is 12 amino acids. Trimming left V 6 bases short and J 0 bases short, with 3 bases between. Germline values: CDR1 MNHNY, CDR2 SVGAGI (reference sequence).

The chain is built from TRBV7-9 and TRBJ2-7; D perhaps matches TRBD2 (5 bases). V was pared by 4 bases and J by 1 base, with 14 bases between. Germline CDR1 SEHNR, CDR2 FQNEAQ (reference sequence). The CDR3 totals 15 residues. The CDR3 region has the DNA TGTGCCAGCAGCTCAGGACTGTTTGCTTCCTACGAGCAGTACTTC. It translates to CASSSGLFASYEQYF.

This clone was observed a handful of times. The J gene is TRBJ2-2, the V gene TRBV5-1; D is uncertain. The CDR3 spans 14 residues. In germline, CDR1 is SGHRS, CDR2 YFSETQ. Trimming left V 2 bases short and J 3 bases short, with 8 bases between. CDR3 in DNA: TGCGCCAGCAGCTTTGTACGGGACACCGGGGAGCTGTTTTTT. It is translated as CASSFVRDTGELFF.

V usage is TRBV7-7 and J usage is TRBJ1-3; D not resolved. Germline V gene data show CDR1 as SSHAT and CDR2 as FNYEAQ (reference sequence). V was trimmed by 5 bases and J by 4 bases, leaving 9 bases between them. There are 13 residues in the CDR3. In DNA form, the CDR3 reads TGTGCCAGCAGCCTACAAGAAGGAAACACCATATATTTT. It yields the protein CASSLQEGNTIYF.

V and J are TRBV5-1 and TRBJ2-5; TRBD1 matches at 9 bases. The germline CDR1 and CDR2 sequences are SGHRS and YFSETQ. V lost 2 bases and J lost 3; bases outside the gene matches: 2. The CDR3 covers 14 residues. CDR3 coding DNA: TGCGCCAGCAGCTTCGGACAGGGGAAAGAGACCCAGTACTTC. It translates to CASSFGQGKETQYF.

CDR3 in DNA: TGTGCCAGCAGTCGGACTGAGAACACTGAAGCTTTCTTT. As protein: CASSRTENTEAFF. The chain uses TRBV6-1 and TRBJ1-1; D uncertain. Germline V gives CDR1 MNHNS, CDR2 SASEGT. CDR3 length equals 13 residues. Trimming stripped 5 bases from V and 1 base from J, with 8 bases between.

The gene calls are TRBV19 and TRBJ2-3; D gene uncertain. The length of the CDR3 is 12 residues. Germline-derived CDR1 and CDR2 are LNHDA and SQIVND (reference sequence). V was pared by 5 bases and J by 6 bases, with 9 bases between. Here the CDR3 reads CASSQVRDTQYF. DNA for the CDR3: TGTGCCAGTAGTCAGGTTAGGGATACGCAGTATTTT.

This clone was seen just once. The gene calls are TRBV11-2 and TRBJ2-1, with 7 bases that match TRBD1. The junction had 3 bases not matched to a gene; V was cut back by 5 bases and J by 5 bases. Germline CDR1 reads SGHAT; CDR2 reads FQNNGV. CDR3 size: 13 residues. The CDR3 nucleotides read TGTGCCAGCAGCAAGGGACAGAACAATGAGCAGTTCTTC. Translating it yields CASSKGQNNEQFF. Variable domain in full (rest from reference TRBV11-2 and TRBJ2-1): EAGVAQSPRYKIIEKRQSVAFWCNPISGHATLYWYQQILGQGPKLLIQFQNNGVVDDSQLPKDRFSAERLKGVDSTLKIQPAKLEDSAVYLCASSKGQNNEQFFGPGTRLTVL.

This chain links TRBV5-6 with TRBJ2-7; D ambiguous. The CDR3 runs 15 residues. Trimming removed 6 bases at V and 1 base at J, with 17 bases between. Germline V gene lookup returns CDR1 SGHDT and CDR2 YYEEEE. DNA for the CDR3: TGTGCCAGCATCGGGCCACTTGGGTCTTCCTACGAGCAGTACTTC. Residues: CASIGPLGSSYEQYF. Filled out from reference TRBV5-6 and TRBJ2-7, the complete variable domain reads DAGVTQSPTHLIKTRGQQVTLRCSPKSGHDTVSWYQQALGQGPQFIFQYYEEEERQRGNFPDRFSGHQFPNYSSELNVNALLLGDSALYLCASIGPLGSSYEQYFGPGTRLTVT.